The clone carrying this T cell receptor beta chain turned up a few times. Other DNA sequences in this specimen translate into the identical CDR3. The entry originates in a study of blood T cell repertoires in COVID-19. As for the study in general: The United States, Italy and Spain supplied acute and convalescent COVID-19 samples. In each case, the material was cDNA or gDNA derived from T cells, B-cell-depleted T cells, or PBMCs.

Authors' analysis steps: For nucleated cells, counts were estimated from reference gene primer amplification. Libraries were prepared by immunoSEQ multiplex PCR; TCRdb keeps only in-frame clonotypes and omits some of them. Clone size and the V and J calls come from that table; the DNA yielded D and trimming. Of approximately 240,000 clones listed, about 80% were seen once; the top ten hold roughly 3%. The sequence came from a woman aged 25-40 years who had recovered from COVID-19. The sample was peripheral blood.

CDR3 in DNA: TGTGCCAGCAGCCCGACAGGGTCCGGCTATGGCTACACCTTC. Translating gives CASSPTGSGYGYTF. This chain uses TRBV5-4 with TRBJ1-2; 7 bases match TRBD1. Germline V CDR1 and CDR2: SGHNT, YYREEE (reference sequence). The V and J ends lost 4 bases and 4 bases, in that order; junction bases with no gene match: 7. This CDR3 has 14 amino acids.